This TCR beta chain was recorded in a study of neurological immune-mediated disorders. V shed 3 bases and J shed 2 bases, with 10 bases lying between them. The CDR3 is 14 residues long. Germline CDR1 and CDR2: SGHTA and FQGNSA. This clonotype was recorded a few times. Its antigen is undetermined. A single base separates this from a much larger clone, so it may be a read error. General study findings and limits: There were no CDR3 amino acid sequences shared by expanded clones across subjects, a result suggesting private repertoires in all groups. A possible signature appeared as one related-CDR3 cluster, in which phylogenetic grouping placed the repertoires of 18 of 34 multiple sclerosis patients. There was no clinical or MRI feature that was associated with the multiple sclerosis repertoire cluster.

TCRdb reprocessed the 5' RACE reads via MiXCR and lists one record per CDR3 protein. The sample lists 66,000 or so distinct CDR3 sequences, around 5.5% occurring once. The sequence was obtained from a woman in her twenties or thirties with multiple sclerosis. The sequenced material came from PBMCs. The chain links TRBV7-2 to TRBJ1-2; tentative D call: TRBD1 (5 bases). For the CDR3, the DNA is TGTGCCAGCAGCTTTATAGGGGTAAACTATGGCTACACCTTC. Encoded protein: CASSFIGVNYGYTF. Full variable domain (remainder filled in from reference TRBV7-2 and TRBJ1-2): GAGVSQSPSNKVTEKGKDVELRCDPISGHTALYWYRQSLGQGLEFLIYFQGNSAPDKSGLPSDRFSAERTGGSVSTLTIQRTQQEDSAVYLCASSFIGVNYGYTFGSGTRLTVV.